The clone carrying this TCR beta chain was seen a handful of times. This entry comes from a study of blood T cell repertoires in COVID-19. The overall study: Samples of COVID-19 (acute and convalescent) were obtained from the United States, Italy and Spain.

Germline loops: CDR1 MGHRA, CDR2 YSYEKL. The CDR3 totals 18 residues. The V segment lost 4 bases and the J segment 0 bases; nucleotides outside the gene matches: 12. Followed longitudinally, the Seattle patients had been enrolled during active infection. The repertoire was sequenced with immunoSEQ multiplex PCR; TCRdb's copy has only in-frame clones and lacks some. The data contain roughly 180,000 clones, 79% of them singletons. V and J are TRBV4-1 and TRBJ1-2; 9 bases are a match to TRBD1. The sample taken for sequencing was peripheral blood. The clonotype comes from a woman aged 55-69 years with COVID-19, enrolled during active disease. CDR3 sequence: CASSPLEGQGLTNYGYTF. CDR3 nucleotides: TGCGCCAGCAGCCCTTTGGAGGGACAGGGTCTTACTAACTATGGCTACACCTTC.